This T cell receptor beta chain derives from a study of OX40 agonist ivuxolimab in advanced cancers. The CDR3 runs 15 residues. The germline CDR1 and CDR2 sequences are LGHNA and YNFKEQ. The junction had 6 bases not matched to a gene; V was cut back by 5 bases and J by 5 bases. This table comes from immunoSEQ multiplex PCR, and its TCRdb copy is limited to in-frame clones, with some not included. The repertoire holds around 86,000 clones, with approximately 94% as singletons. The sample here was CD4+ or CD8+ T cells sorted from blood, taken in a trial of the OX40 agonist ivuxolimab. V gene TRBV4-2 combines with J gene TRBJ2-5; 12 positions match TRBD2. This TCR was recovered from an adult with an advanced solid tumor such as melanoma, head and neck, liver or kidney cancer. CDR3 nucleotide sequence: TGTGCCAGCAGCATCCGACTAGCGGGAGCGGAGACCCAGTACTTC. Translated, it gives CASSIRLAGAETQYF.